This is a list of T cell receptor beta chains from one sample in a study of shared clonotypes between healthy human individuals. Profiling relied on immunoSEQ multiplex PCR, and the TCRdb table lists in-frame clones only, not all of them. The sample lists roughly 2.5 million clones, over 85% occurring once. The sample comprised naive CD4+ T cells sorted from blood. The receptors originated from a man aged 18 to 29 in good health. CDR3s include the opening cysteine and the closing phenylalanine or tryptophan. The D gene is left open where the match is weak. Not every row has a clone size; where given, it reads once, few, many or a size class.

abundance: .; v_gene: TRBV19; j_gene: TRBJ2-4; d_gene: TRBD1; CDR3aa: CARRVGQGAFKNIQYF; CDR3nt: TGTGCCAGACGGGTGGGACAGGGGGCTTTCAAAAACATTCAGTACTTC
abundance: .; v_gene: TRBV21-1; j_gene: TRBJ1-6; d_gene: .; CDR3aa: CASSKREQTYNSPLHF; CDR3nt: TGTGCCAGCAGCAAAAGGGAGCAGACCTATAATTCACCCCTCCACTTT
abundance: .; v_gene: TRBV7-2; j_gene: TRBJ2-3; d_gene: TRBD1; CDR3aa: CASSSQGALTDTQYF; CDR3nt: TGTGCCAGCAGCTCACAGGGGGCATTGACAGATACGCAGTATTTT
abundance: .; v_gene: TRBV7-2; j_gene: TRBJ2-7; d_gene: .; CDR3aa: CASSLVDSYEQYF; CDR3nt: TGTGCCAGCAGCTTAGTTGACAGCTACGAGCAGTACTTC
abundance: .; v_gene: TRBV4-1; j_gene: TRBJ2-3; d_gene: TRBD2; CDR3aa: CASSLDLLPGLAGGPIDTQYF; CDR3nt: TGCGCCAGCAGCCTAGACCTTTTGCCGGGACTAGCGGGGGGGCCTATAGATACGCAGTATTTT
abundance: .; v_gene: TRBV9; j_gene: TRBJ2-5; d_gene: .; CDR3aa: CASSAGGQETQYF; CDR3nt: TGTGCCAGCAGCGCAGGGGGGCAAGAGACCCAGTACTTC
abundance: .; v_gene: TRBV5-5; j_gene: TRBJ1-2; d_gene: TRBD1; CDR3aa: CASSDRTGHIGYTF; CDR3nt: TGTGCCAGCAGCGATCGGACAGGGCATATCGGCTACACCTTC
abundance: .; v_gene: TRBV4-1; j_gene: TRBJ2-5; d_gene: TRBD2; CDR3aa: CASSQAPGTSGGRGETQYF; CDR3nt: TGCGCCAGCAGCCAGGCCCCCGGGACTAGCGGGGGGCGGGGCGAGACCCAGTACTTC
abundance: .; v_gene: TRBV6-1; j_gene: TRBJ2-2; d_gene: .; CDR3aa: CASSESRAGTGELFF; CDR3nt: TGTGCCAGCAGTGAAAGCAGGGCGGGCACCGGGGAGCTGTTTTTT
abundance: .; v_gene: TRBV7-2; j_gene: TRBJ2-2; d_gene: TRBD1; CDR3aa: CASSRDRGYTGELFF; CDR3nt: TGTGCCAGCAGCCGCGACAGGGGGTACACCGGGGAGCTGTTTTTT
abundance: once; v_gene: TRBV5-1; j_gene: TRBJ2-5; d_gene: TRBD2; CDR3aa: CASSRTGGTQETQYF; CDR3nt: TGCGCCAGCAGCCGAACGGGGGGGACCCAAGAGACCCAGTACTTC